The T cell receptor (beta chain) described here comes from a study of blood T cell repertoires in COVID-19 (TCRdb year 2020). In the study overall: Collaborator samples came from the United States, Italy and Spain and covered acute and convalescent phases of COVID-19. The prospective study material was composed of cDNA or gDNA derived from T cells, B-cell-depleted T cells, or PBMCs. The dataset comprised deeply sampled blood TCRbeta repertoires from subjects exposed to, actively infected with, or recovered from COVID-19. The repertoires were released in a freely available public database meant as a resource for research on the immune response to SARS-CoV-2. Samples came from the ongoing ImmuneRACE study (first 160 participants) plus 1,254 subjects from 6 global collaborators. Sample metadata almost always included a de-identified subject ID, COVID-19 status, age in years and sex. Where available, HLA class I and class II types were obtained from metadata supplied by the sample provider rather than from assay-based typing.

The CDR3, cysteine through phenylalanine, is 14 amino acids long. The CDR3 DNA has 42 bases and is translated from base 1. CDR1 is given as SGHRS and CDR2 as YFSETQ, both from the germline V gene. Here V drops 4 bases and J drops 3 bases, and the junction holds 5 bases not matched to any gene. What the research found in general, with its limitations: Clinical and demographic metadata were provided uncurated, with the amount varying by source and participant.

Whole blood was collected in K2EDTA tubes by collaborating institutions according to the institutions' own protocols. Collaborator samples were shipped for TCRbeta analysis as frozen whole blood, isolated PBMCs, or DNA extracted from either sample type. Note on this clone: Which antigen it targets is not known. Nothing much larger sits one base from this clone, and base qualities are not available.

The immunoSEQ Assay, a bias-controlled multiplex PCR, was used to amplify TCRbeta CDR3 regions from genomic DNA. In the original analysis: Nucleated cell counts per sample were estimated from amplification of reference gene primers within the assay. To quantify the absolute abundance of each unique TCRbeta CDR3 rearrangement, sequence reads were collapsed and filtered. For each sample, productive Simpson clonality was calculated by taking the square root of Simpson's diversity index across productive rearrangements. The immuneACCESS repertoire file appears here via TCRdb, limited to in-frame rearrangements. These files lack a portion of the clones; in checked studies, under half of the deficit traces to unresolved V genes, and the cause of the others is not known. Clone size and the V and J calls come from that table; the DNA yielded D and trimming. Within this sample are 300,000 to 350,000 clones, with roughly 87% of them counted one time only. Roughly 2.1% of the sample comes from the top ten.

The TCR comes from a man between 18 and 29 years old with active or convalescent COVID-19. The chain links TRBV5-1 with TRBJ2-7; TRBD1 aligns with 9 central bases. Sequenced material: peripheral blood. The DNA is TGCGCCAGCAGCCCCGCGACAGGGGGCTACGAGCAGTACTTC. Translated, it gives CASSPATGGYEQYF.